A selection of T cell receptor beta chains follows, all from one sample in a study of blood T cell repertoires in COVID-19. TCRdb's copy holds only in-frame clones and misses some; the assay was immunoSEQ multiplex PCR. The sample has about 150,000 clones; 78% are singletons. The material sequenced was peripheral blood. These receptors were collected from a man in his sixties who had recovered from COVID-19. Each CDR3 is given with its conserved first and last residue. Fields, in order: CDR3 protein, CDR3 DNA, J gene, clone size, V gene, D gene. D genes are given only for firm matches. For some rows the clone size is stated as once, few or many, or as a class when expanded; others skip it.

CASSRDRGDIQYF TGTGCCAGCAGTCGGGACAGGGGGGACATTCAGTACTTC TRBJ2-4 . TRBV3-1/TRBV3-2 TRBD1
CSVMGSSTDTQYF TGCAGCGTGATGGGGAGCTCCACAGATACGCAGTATTTT TRBJ2-3 . TRBV29-1 .
CAISDRQRPQETQYF TGTGCCATCAGTGATCGACAGCGTCCCCAAGAGACCCAGTACTTC TRBJ2-5 . TRBV10-3 .
CASSPNTGTSLLADTQYF TGCGCCAGCAGCCCAAACACCGGGACTAGCCTTTTGGCGGATACGCAGTATTTT TRBJ2-3 . TRBV5-1 TRBD2
CASRDPGTTTLHF TGTGCCAGCAGGGACCCGGGGACTACGACCCTCCACTTT TRBJ1-6 once TRBV7-2 .
CASSFGGQAFF TGTGCCAGCAGCTTCGGGGGGCAAGCTTTCTTT TRBJ1-1 . TRBV5-6 .
CASRPSQGAASYNEQFF TGTGCCAGCAGACCATCACAGGGGGCAGCCTCCTACAATGAGCAGTTCTTC TRBJ2-1 . TRBV27 TRBD1
CASSPPGRAETQYF TGTGCCAGCAGCCCTCCCGGCAGGGCAGAGACCCAGTACTTC TRBJ2-5 . TRBV11-1 .
CASSPQLAGHSGANVLTF TGTGCCAGCAGCCCCCAACTAGCGGGTCACTCTGGGGCCAACGTCCTGACTTTC TRBJ2-6 . TRBV7-9 TRBD2
CAWSVRERDTQYF TGTGCCTGGAGTGTAAGGGAGCGAGATACGCAGTATTTT TRBJ2-3 few TRBV30 .
CASSEDRPPIEQYF TGTGCCAGCAGTGAGGACAGGCCCCCGATTGAGCAGTACTTC TRBJ2-7 . TRBV2 TRBD1
CASSFPSGKETQYF TGTGCCAGCAGCTTCCCCTCGGGAAAAGAGACCCAGTACTTC TRBJ2-5 . TRBV5-5 .
CAISDLGTGQGEKLFF TGTGCCATCAGTGACCTGGGGACAGGGCAGGGTGAAAAACTGTTTTTT TRBJ1-4 . TRBV10-3 TRBD1
CASSQTGGTSNEQFF TGTGCCAGCAGCCAAACGGGGGGGACTTCTAATGAGCAGTTCTTC TRBJ2-1 few TRBV7-2 TRBD2
CASKAGALRADTQYF TGTGCAAGTAAAGCGGGGGCCCTCCGGGCAGATACGCAGTATTTT TRBJ2-3 . TRBV12-2 .
CASSQGLSYEQYF TGTGCCAGCAGCCAAGGACTTTCCTACGAGCAGTACTTC TRBJ2-7 few TRBV7-6 .
CASSPTSNEQFF TGTGCCAGCAGCCCGACTAGTAATGAGCAGTTCTTC TRBJ2-1 many TRBV7-9 .
CASSSTGGPNTGELFF TGCGCCAGCAGCTCAACGGGGGGCCCGAACACCGGGGAGCTGTTTTTT TRBJ2-2 . TRBV5-1 .
CASSFLGGGAKDEQFF TGTGCCAGCAGTTTCCTGGGAGGGGGGGCCAAGGATGAGCAGTTCTTC TRBJ2-1 . TRBV28 .
CASSRGHGPGYEQYF TGTGCCAGTAGTAGGGGACACGGCCCAGGCTACGAGCAGTACTTC TRBJ2-7 . TRBV19 .
CASSPRLAYEQYF TGTGCCAGCAGCCCCAGACTAGCCTACGAGCAGTACTTC TRBJ2-7 once TRBV5-6 .
CASSLGATASGANVLTF TGCGCCAGCAGCTTGGGGGCCACGGCCTCTGGGGCCAACGTCCTGACTTTC TRBJ2-6 . TRBV5-1 .
CASSPWTGGDSGNTIYF TGTGCCAGCAGCCCCTGGACCGGCGGGGACTCTGGAAACACCATATATTTT TRBJ1-3 . TRBV3-1/TRBV3-2 .
CSASTGTSGGRSYEQYF TGCAGTGCTAGTACCGGGACTAGCGGGGGGCGCTCCTACGAGCAGTACTTC TRBJ2-7 . TRBV20-1 TRBD2
CASIPGQDTHTFYEQYF TGTGCCAGCATTCCGGGACAGGACACGCATACTTTTTACGAGCAGTACTTC TRBJ2-7 . TRBV2 TRBD1
CASSHNRGNTGELFF TGTGCCAGCAGCCACAACAGGGGGAACACCGGGGAGCTGTTTTTT TRBJ2-2 . TRBV7-9 TRBD1
CASSPPAAGNEQFF TGTGCCAGCTCACCCCCCGCAGCGGGCAATGAGCAGTTCTTC TRBJ2-1 . TRBV18 .
CSVDRDSSYEQYF TGCAGCGTTGATCGGGATAGCTCCTACGAGCAGTACTTC TRBJ2-7 . TRBV29-1 .
CASSPNGGRSNTGELFF TGTGCCAGCAGCCCAAACGGAGGGAGGTCGAACACCGGGGAGCTGTTTTTT TRBJ2-2 . TRBV7-2 .
CASSFGYRGLETQYF TGTGCCAGCAGCTTTGGTTACAGGGGGCTCGAGACCCAGTACTTC TRBJ2-5 . TRBV11-3 TRBD1
CASTGDREYYGYTF TGTGCCAGCACCGGGGACAGGGAATACTATGGCTACACCTTC TRBJ1-2 . TRBV19 TRBD1